These T cell receptor beta chains were read from a single sample in a study of spatial heterogeneity in lung cancer. Using its own MiXCR run on the 5' RACE reads, TCRdb lists one record per CDR3 protein. Among under 15,000 distinct CDR3 sequences listed, around 15% were seen once. The sample here was PBMCs, taken at surgery. The receptors were gathered from a male donor with early-stage non-small cell lung cancer. Both conserved end residues are part of each CDR3. The order of the fields is V gene, clone size, J gene, D gene, CDR3 protein, CDR3 DNA. D genes are given only for firm matches. Some rows have no size entry. The others give once, few or many, or a class for an expanded clone.

v_gene: TRBV28; abundance: medium-sized; j_gene: TRBJ2-2; d_gene: .; CDR3aa: CASSKTTGELFF; CDR3nt: TGTGCCAGCAGCAAAACTACCGGGGAGCTGTTTTTT
v_gene: TRBV7-9; abundance: .; j_gene: TRBJ1-5; d_gene: .; CDR3aa: CASSSDSHRDQPQHF; CDR3nt: TGTGCCAGCAGCTCAGACTCACACAGGGATCAGCCCCAGCATTTT
v_gene: TRBV30; abundance: .; j_gene: TRBJ2-3; d_gene: TRBD2; CDR3aa: CAWSGGGTSGVDTQYF; CDR3nt: TGTGCCTGGAGTGGCGGGGGGACTAGCGGAGTAGATACGCAGTATTTT
v_gene: TRBV7-9; abundance: few; j_gene: TRBJ2-1; d_gene: .; CDR3aa: CATTLPDPWPYNEQFF; CDR3nt: TGTGCCACCACCCTCCCTGACCCTTGGCCCTACAATGAGCAGTTCTTC
v_gene: TRBV28; abundance: .; j_gene: TRBJ1-4; d_gene: .; CDR3aa: CASSFGGINEKLFF; CDR3nt: TGTGCCAGCAGTTTTGGGGGTATTAATGAAAAACTGTTTTTT
v_gene: TRBV7-9; abundance: .; j_gene: TRBJ2-3; d_gene: .; CDR3aa: CASSLVSSTDTQYF; CDR3nt: TGTGCCAGCTCACTAGTCTCTAGCACAGATACGCAGTATTTT
v_gene: TRBV28; abundance: few; j_gene: TRBJ2-1; d_gene: .; CDR3aa: CASSLTYNEQFF; CDR3nt: TGTGCCAGCAGTTTAACGTACAATGAGCAGTTCTTC
v_gene: TRBV27; abundance: medium-sized; j_gene: TRBJ1-6; d_gene: .; CDR3aa: CASSFYLGKNSPLHF; CDR3nt: TGTGCCAGCAGTTTCTATCTGGGGAAGAATTCACCCCTCCACTTT
v_gene: TRBV9; abundance: few; j_gene: TRBJ1-3; d_gene: TRBD1; CDR3aa: CASSGRGLTGNTIYF; CDR3nt: TGTGCCAGCAGCGGGAGGGGGCTAACTGGAAACACCATATATTTT
v_gene: TRBV20-1; abundance: .; j_gene: TRBJ2-5; d_gene: .; CDR3aa: CSARDQGTQETQYF; CDR3nt: TGCAGTGCTCGAGACCAAGGGACCCAAGAGACCCAGTACTTC
v_gene: TRBV11-2; abundance: few; j_gene: TRBJ2-5; d_gene: TRBD2; CDR3aa: CASSSPVAGNQETQYF; CDR3nt: TGTGCCAGCAGCTCCCCGGTAGCGGGGAACCAAGAGACCCAGTACTTC
v_gene: TRBV7-2; abundance: .; j_gene: TRBJ1-1; d_gene: .; CDR3aa: CASSLVSTEAFF; CDR3nt: TGTGCCAGCAGCTTAGTGAGCACTGAAGCTTTCTTT
v_gene: TRBV4-3; abundance: many; j_gene: TRBJ2-7; d_gene: .; CDR3aa: CASSQGISYEQYF; CDR3nt: TGCGCCAGCAGCCAAGGGATTTCCTACGAGCAGTACTTC
v_gene: TRBV5-6; abundance: .; j_gene: TRBJ2-1; d_gene: .; CDR3aa: CASSLPQGRGDEQFF; CDR3nt: TGTGCCAGCAGCCTACCACAGGGACGTGGGGATGAGCAGTTCTTC
v_gene: TRBV4-1; abundance: few; j_gene: TRBJ1-1; d_gene: .; CDR3aa: CASTVRTAMNTEAFF; CDR3nt: TGCGCCAGCACCGTCAGGACAGCAATGAACACTGAAGCTTTCTTT
v_gene: TRBV20-1; abundance: few; j_gene: TRBJ1-2; d_gene: .; CDR3aa: CSARVGRDYGYTF; CDR3nt: TGCAGTGCTAGAGTCGGCAGGGACTATGGCTACACCTTC
v_gene: TRBV3-1; abundance: many; j_gene: TRBJ2-7; d_gene: .; CDR3aa: CASSQLGSEYEQYF; CDR3nt: TGTGCCAGCAGTCAATTGGGCAGTGAGTACGAGCAGTACTTC
v_gene: TRBV6-2/TRBV6-3; abundance: many; j_gene: TRBJ2-3; d_gene: TRBD2; CDR3aa: CASSYGRVKYF; CDR3nt: TGTGCCAGCAGTTACGGGAGGGTAAAGTATTTT
v_gene: TRBV20-1; abundance: few; j_gene: TRBJ1-6; d_gene: .; CDR3aa: CSVTGFLWNSPLHF; CDR3nt: TGCAGCGTTACAGGGTTCCTGTGGAATTCACCCCTCCACTTT
v_gene: TRBV7-2; abundance: .; j_gene: TRBJ2-5; d_gene: .; CDR3aa: CASSLGGGSQYF; CDR3nt: TGTGCCAGCAGCCTCGGAGGAGGGAGCCAGTACTTC
v_gene: TRBV5-1; abundance: .; j_gene: TRBJ1-4; d_gene: TRBD1; CDR3aa: CASSFGTGSEKLFF; CDR3nt: TGCGCCAGCAGCTTTGGGACAGGCAGTGAAAAACTGTTTTTT
v_gene: TRBV29-1; abundance: .; j_gene: TRBJ2-7; d_gene: TRBD2; CDR3aa: CSVEDGRGGLYEQYF; CDR3nt: TGCAGCGTTGAGGATGGGAGGGGCGGATTGTACGAGCAGTACTTC
v_gene: TRBV4-3; abundance: few; j_gene: TRBJ2-3; d_gene: .; CDR3aa: CASSQYRGGRNTDTQYF; CDR3nt: TGCGCCAGCAGCCAATATAGGGGGGGCCGAAACACAGATACGCAGTATTTT
v_gene: TRBV20-1; abundance: .; j_gene: TRBJ2-7; d_gene: .; CDR3aa: CSASLDPSYEQYF; CDR3nt: TGCAGTGCTAGTTTAGACCCTTCCTACGAGCAGTACTTC
v_gene: TRBV24-1; abundance: many; j_gene: TRBJ2-1; d_gene: TRBD1; CDR3aa: CATSDFKGADYNEQFF; CDR3nt: TGTGCCACCAGTGATTTTAAGGGGGCCGACTACAATGAGCAGTTCTTC
v_gene: TRBV9; abundance: .; j_gene: TRBJ2-5; d_gene: .; CDR3aa: CASSVEYRGTQYF; CDR3nt: TGTGCCAGCAGCGTAGAATACCGTGGGACCCAGTACTTC
v_gene: TRBV4-2; abundance: few; j_gene: TRBJ1-1; d_gene: .; CDR3aa: CASVQEHSFMNTEAFF; CDR3nt: TGTGCCAGCGTTCAGGAACATTCTTTTATGAACACTGAAGCTTTCTTT
v_gene: TRBV29-1; abundance: many; j_gene: TRBJ1-5; d_gene: .; CDR3aa: CSEGHSNQPQHF; CDR3nt: TGCAGCGAAGGGCACAGCAATCAGCCCCAGCATTTT
v_gene: TRBV7-2; abundance: once; j_gene: TRBJ1-5; d_gene: .; CDR3aa: CASSPYPGGNQPQHF; CDR3nt: TGTGCCAGCAGCCCCTACCCCGGGGGCAATCAGCCCCAGCATTTT
v_gene: TRBV29-1; abundance: many; j_gene: TRBJ2-5; d_gene: TRBD1; CDR3aa: CSVEDLRGQGRDQYF; CDR3nt: TGCAGCGTTGAAGATCTTCGAGGACAGGGAAGGGACCAGTACTTC
v_gene: TRBV27; abundance: .; j_gene: TRBJ2-7; d_gene: TRBD2; CDR3aa: CASSLAGGTYEQYF; CDR3nt: TGTGCCAGCAGCCTAGCGGGGGGGACCTACGAGCAGTACTTC
v_gene: TRBV3-1; abundance: many; j_gene: TRBJ2-3; d_gene: .; CDR3aa: CASSRGGGTDTQYF; CDR3nt: TGTGCCAGCAGCCGAGGTGGTGGTACAGATACGCAGTATTTT
v_gene: TRBV7-6; abundance: many; j_gene: TRBJ2-3; d_gene: TRBD1; CDR3aa: CASSYTTGGRDTQYF; CDR3nt: TGTGCCAGCAGCTATACAACAGGGGGTCGAGATACGCAGTATTTT
v_gene: TRBV6-2/TRBV6-3; abundance: .; j_gene: TRBJ2-5; d_gene: .; CDR3aa: CASRLDVETQYF; CDR3nt: TGTGCCAGCAGACTCGACGTAGAGACCCAGTACTTC
v_gene: TRBV4-1; abundance: medium-sized; j_gene: TRBJ1-1; d_gene: .; CDR3aa: CASSQEGRRFF; CDR3nt: TGCGCCAGCAGCCAAGAGGGTCGTCGCTTCTTT
v_gene: TRBV7-9; abundance: .; j_gene: TRBJ1-2; d_gene: .; CDR3aa: CASSPLMGVYGYTF; CDR3nt: TGTGCCAGCAGCCCTTTAATGGGTGTCTATGGCTACACCTTC
v_gene: TRBV10-3; abundance: .; j_gene: TRBJ2-3; d_gene: TRBD2; CDR3aa: CAISEGTSGTDTQYF; CDR3nt: TGTGCCATCAGTGAGGGGACTAGCGGAACAGATACGCAGTATTTT
v_gene: TRBV28; abundance: few; j_gene: TRBJ2-7; d_gene: TRBD1; CDR3aa: CASSVTGANYEQYF; CDR3nt: TGTGCCAGCAGTGTCACAGGGGCCAACTACGAGCAGTACTTC
v_gene: TRBV4-2; abundance: few; j_gene: TRBJ2-2; d_gene: .; CDR3aa: CASSPGTPTGELFF; CDR3nt: TGTGCCAGCAGCCCCGGGACCCCGACCGGGGAGCTGTTTTTT
v_gene: TRBV3-1; abundance: few; j_gene: TRBJ1-6; d_gene: .; CDR3aa: CASSQGWSGRHNSPLHF; CDR3nt: TGTGCCAGCAGCCAGGGGTGGAGCGGGAGACATAATTCACCCCTCCACTTT
v_gene: TRBV28; abundance: .; j_gene: TRBJ1-1; d_gene: .; CDR3aa: CASSLYGELLNTEAFF; CDR3nt: TGTGCCAGCAGTTTATACGGGGAGCTTCTGAACACTGAAGCTTTCTTT
v_gene: TRBV2; abundance: few; j_gene: TRBJ2-3; d_gene: .; CDR3aa: CASGGRRTDTQYF; CDR3nt: TGTGCCAGCGGGGGGCGGCGTACAGATACGCAGTATTTT